A single sample gave rise to the 22 T cell receptor beta chains below, sequenced in a study of T cells in Graves' hyperthyroidism and ophthalmopathy. Template material for amplifying TCR beta CDR3 regions consisted of RNA transcripts. The study used the HTBI primer set for a first-round RT-PCR of the TCR CDR3. Each CDR3 protein is one row after TCRdb ran MiXCR on the multiplex PCR reads. The repertoire consists of some 400,000 distinct CDR3 sequences, with 15% to 20% occurring once and the leading ten covering 3.7%. The specimen was blood. These TCRs come from a woman between 18 and 30 years old with Graves' hyperthyroidism.

This clonotype was detected ten times or more. V and J are TRBV12-3 or TRBV12-4 and TRBJ1-2; D is undetermined. The CDR3 sequence is 15 residues long. V lost 1 base to trimming and J lost 0 bases, with 9 bases between them. CDR3 DNA sequence: TGTGCCAGCAGTTTAGGGCAGTTAGCTAACTATGGCTACACCTTC. It yields the protein CASSLGQLANYGYTF.

This clonotype was counted at least ten times. The chain is built from TRBV6-5 and TRBJ1-3; D is perhaps TRBD1 (5 bases). The CDR3 has 12 amino acids. V lost 5 bases and J lost 3, with 5 bases in between. In germline, CDR1 is MNHEY, CDR2 SVGAGI. CDR3 sequence: CASSTGGNTIYF. Written as DNA, the CDR3 is TGTGCCAGCAGTACAGGTGGAAACACCATATATTTT.

Ten or more counts support this clonotype. The chain links TRBV6-2 or TRBV6-3 to TRBJ2-2; D is uncertain. The germline CDR1 and CDR2 sequences are MNHEY and SVGEGT. The CDR3 covers 15 residues. The V and J ends lost 4 bases and 4 bases respectively, with 13 bases between them. CDR3 sequence: CASSSFGRSTGELFF. CDR3 in DNA: TGTGCCAGCAGTTCCTTCGGTCGTAGCACCGGGGAGCTGTTTTTT.

At least ten counts were recorded for this clonotype. The V call is TRBV29-1, the J call TRBJ2-2; 9 bases match TRBD1. Germline V CDR1 and CDR2: SQVTM, ANQGSEA. V was clipped by 7 bases and J by 8 bases; unmatched bases: 11. The CDR3 is made up of 14 amino acids. CDR3 protein: CSAGRDRARGELFF. Written as DNA, the CDR3 is TGCAGCGCTGGCCGGGACAGGGCCAGGGGGGAGCTGTTTTTT.

This chain uses TRBV6-1 with TRBJ2-7; the match to TRBD1 covers 11 bases. Germline V gives CDR1 MNHNS, CDR2 SASEGT. V lost 4 bases to trimming and J lost 4 bases; unmatched junction nucleotides: 3. The CDR3 is made up of 14 amino acids. The CDR3 reads CASSGTGGIYEQYF. CDR3 nucleotides: TGTGCCAGCAGTGGGACAGGGGGCATATACGAGCAGTACTTC.

This clonotype was seen only once. This chain links TRBV19 with TRBJ2-7; D is possibly TRBD2 (5 bases). This CDR3 has 15 amino acids. Per germline, CDR1 LNHDA and CDR2 SQIVND (reference sequence). The germline V and J ends were trimmed by 10 bases and 2 bases, with 21 bases remaining between them. This CDR3 is CATRLPGLPTYEQYF. CDR3 nucleotide sequence: TGTGCCACCAGGCTACCCGGACTGCCTACCTACGAGCAGTACTTC.

V is TRBV2 and J is TRBJ2-7; TRBD1 is a possible D gene (5 bases). V lost 4 bases and J 6 bases, leaving 13 bases between the germline ends. CDR1 SNHLY and CDR2 FYNNEI come from the germline V gene. This CDR3 spans 13 amino acids. The CDR3 nucleotides are TGTGCCAGCAGTGTGAGCACAGGTGGCGAGCAGTACTTC. This sequence encodes CASSVSTGGEQYF.

In its sample, this clonotype was seen many times. The chain combines TRBV5-5 with TRBJ1-1, with no clear D. There are 13 residues in the CDR3. The V gene's germline CDR1 is SGHKS and CDR2 YYEKEE (reference sequence). V was pared by 4 bases and J by 8 bases, with 15 bases between. The CDR3 DNA follows: TGTGCCAGCAGCCGCAAGGCCTTGGGAGAAGCTTTCTTT. This gives the protein CASSRKALGEAFF. Drawing the rest from reference TRBV5-5 and TRBJ1-1, the complete variable domain is DAGVTQSPTHLIKTRGQQVTLRCSPISGHKSVSWYQQVLGQGPQFIFQYYEKEERGRGNFPDRFSARQFPNYSSELNVNALLLGDSALYLCASSRKALGEAFFGQGTRLTVV.

J is TRBJ1-2 and V is TRBV24-1, with D unresolved. V was pared by 7 bases and J by 1 base, with 9 bases between. The germline V gene has CDR1 KGHDR and CDR2 SFDVKD. The CDR3 is 13 amino acids. The DNA of the CDR3 is TGTGCCACCAGGCCAACAGATAACTATGGCTACACCTTC. This codes for CATRPTDNYGYTF.

V gene TRBV6-1 combines with J gene TRBJ1-2, with 8 bases lining up with TRBD1. Germline assignment: CDR1 MNHNS and CDR2 SASEGT. The CDR3 spans 14 residues. V gave up 6 bases and J gave up 8 bases; unmatched junction bases: 11. The CDR3 DNA follows: TGTGCCAGCAGGAGACCGACAGGGGCGATCGGCTACACCTTC. It yields the protein CASRRPTGAIGYTF.

This clonotype was seen repeatedly, ten times or more. The genes are TRBV18 and TRBJ1-5, with D unresolved. This CDR3 comprises 14 residues. V was pared by 2 bases and J by 0 bases, with 5 bases between. CDR1 is KGHSH, CDR2 LQKENI, per germline. This chain's CDR3 is CASSPTSSNQPQHF. The CDR3 coding sequence is TGTGCCAGCTCACCAACCTCTAGCAATCAGCCCCAGCATTTT.

The sample holds many counts of this clonotype. V usage is TRBV18 and J usage is TRBJ2-5; D call uncertain. The CDR3 consists of 16 residues. With 0 bases removed from V and 2 bases from J, the gap between germline ends came to 13 bases. Germline CDR1 and CDR2: KGHSH and LQKENI. CDR3: CASSPPTPHVQETQYF. The CDR3 coding sequence is TGTGCCAGCTCACCACCGACCCCGCATGTACAAGAGACCCAGTACTTC.

This clonotype appeared many times. The chain carries TRBV7-2 and TRBJ1-3; D gene uncertain. The CDR3 spans 13 residues. CDR1 is SGHTA and CDR2 is FQGNSA in the germline V gene. The V end was cut by 1 base, the J end by 3 bases, with 4 bases between. DNA for the CDR3: TGTGCCAGCAGCTTAGGGTTTGGAAACACCATATATTTT. Protein product: CASSLGFGNTIYF. The full variable domain, its missing parts supplied by reference TRBV7-2 and TRBJ1-3, is GAGVSQSPSNKVTEKGKDVELRCDPISGHTALYWYRQSLGQGLEFLIYFQGNSAPDKSGLPSDRFSAERTGGSVSTLTIQRTQQEDSAVYLCASSLGFGNTIYFGEGSWLTVV.

Ten or more counts support this clonotype. The V gene is TRBV12-3 or TRBV12-4, the J gene TRBJ1-5; TRBD1 is a possible D gene (5 bases). The length of the CDR3 is 15 residues. Trimming stripped 3 bases from V and 2 bases from J, with 11 bases between. The CDR3 DNA reads as TGTGCCAGCAGTTTTAGGGGCGAGGGCAATCAGCCCCAGCATTTT. This gives the protein CASSFRGEGNQPQHF.

The sample holds many counts of this clonotype. The chain employs TRBV12-3 or TRBV12-4 and TRBJ2-7; D assignment may be TRBD1 or TRBD2 (5 bases each). Trimming shortened V by 1 base and J by 3 bases, and 10 bases separated the two germline ends. The length of the CDR3 is 14 residues. The CDR3 bases are TGTGCCAGCAGTTTAGTCGAGGGGTACTACGAGCAGTACTTC. Its protein is CASSLVEGYYEQYF.

Ten or more counts support this clonotype. The V call is TRBV7-9, the J call TRBJ2-5; D possibly corresponds to TRBD1 (5 bases). Trimming left V 5 bases short and J 5 bases short, with 18 bases between. CDR3 length equals 15 residues. The germline gives CDR1 SEHNR, CDR2 FQNEAQ (reference sequence). The CDR3: CASSPDTPGPETQYF. The CDR3 nucleotides read TGTGCCAGCAGCCCGGACACACCCGGGCCGGAGACCCAGTACTTC.

This clonotype was recorded at least ten times. The chain links TRBV6-1 to TRBJ2-2; D gene unclear. V lost 8 bases and J lost 1, with 11 bases in between. The length of the CDR3 is 14 residues. CDR1 is MNHNS, CDR2 SASEGT, per germline. The CDR3 here is CASGPWVNTGELFF. CDR3 DNA sequence: TGTGCCAGCGGTCCCTGGGTGAACACCGGGGAGCTGTTTTTT.

This clonotype showed up many times. The rearrangement joins TRBV6-5 to TRBJ2-5, with a possible D match to TRBD1 (6 bases). V shed 2 bases and J shed 4 bases, with 11 bases lying between them. Germline V gene data show CDR1 as MNHEY and CDR2 as SVGAGI. The CDR3 totals 14 residues. The CDR3 here is CASSYTGSAETQYF. The CDR3 nucleotides are TGTGCCAGCAGTTACACAGGGTCTGCAGAGACCCAGTACTTC.

There are many counts of this clonotype. The rearrangement uses TRBV6-1 and TRBJ1-2; D might be TRBD1 (5 bases). The CDR3 length is 13 residues. Germline assignment: CDR1 MNHNS and CDR2 SASEGT. V lost 4 bases and J lost 5, with 11 bases in between. CDR3 residues: CASSVQRGYGYTF. CDR3 DNA: TGTGCCAGCAGTGTCCAAAGGGGTTATGGCTACACCTTC.

This chain links TRBV3-1 with TRBJ1-2, with D tentatively TRBD1 (5 bases). V was shortened by 4 bases and J by 8 bases, with 20 bases between the two germline ends. CDR1 is LGHDT and CDR2 is YNNKEL in the germline V gene (reference sequence). CDR3 length: 15 residues. The CDR3, as DNA: TGTGCCAGCAGCCCCCGGGACCGGGGATTCGTAGGCTACACCTTC. Its translation: CASSPRDRGFVGYTF.

This clonotype was seen repeatedly, ten times or more. The chain employs TRBV28 and TRBJ2-7, with a weak D call TRBD1 (5 bases). CDR1 is MDHEN and CDR2 is SYDVKM in the germline V gene. V was shortened by 3 bases and J by 2 bases, with 14 bases between the two germline ends. The CDR3 is 15 residues long. In nucleotides, the CDR3 is TGTGCCAGCAGTTTGGGCCAGGACACAACCTACGAGCAGTACTTC. Protein product: CASSLGQDTTYEQYF.

This clonotype was recorded at least ten times. V gene TRBV6-5 combines with J gene TRBJ1-4; no clear D gene. The CDR3 spans 14 residues. Germline-derived CDR1 and CDR2 are MNHEY and SVGAGI. V gave up 5 bases and J gave up 0 bases, with 7 bases separating them. CDR3 in DNA: TGTGCCAGCAGTCTCTCGGCAACTAATGAAAAACTGTTTTTT. Residues: CASSLSATNEKLFF.